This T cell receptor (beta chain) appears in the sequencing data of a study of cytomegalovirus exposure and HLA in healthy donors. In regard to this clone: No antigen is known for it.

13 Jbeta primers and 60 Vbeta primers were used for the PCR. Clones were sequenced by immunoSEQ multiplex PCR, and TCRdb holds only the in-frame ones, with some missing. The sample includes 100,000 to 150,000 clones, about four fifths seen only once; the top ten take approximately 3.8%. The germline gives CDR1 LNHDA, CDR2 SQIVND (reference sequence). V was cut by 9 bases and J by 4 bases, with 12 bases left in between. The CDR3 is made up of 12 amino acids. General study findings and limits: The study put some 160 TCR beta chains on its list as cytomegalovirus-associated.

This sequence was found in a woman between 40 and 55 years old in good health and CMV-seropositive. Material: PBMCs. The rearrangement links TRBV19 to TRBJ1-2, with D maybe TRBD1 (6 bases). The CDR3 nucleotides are TGTGCCAGCCGGGGGGCCCCCTATGGCTACACCTTC. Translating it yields CASRGAPYGYTF.